The 29 T cell receptor beta chains below all came from one sample that was sequenced in a study of Ad26.COV2.S vaccination and SARS-CoV-2 variants. Stated treatment: about 20 received Ad26.COV2.S at low or high dose, single or two shots; several received placebo; per-sample allocation not given. At day 63 after the first vaccine or placebo injection, samples were drawn. TCRdb keeps only in-frame clones here, not all; method: immunoSEQ multiplex PCR. The sample yields about 220,000 clones, roughly 90% seen once. The input for sequencing was peripheral blood, taken in a trial of Ad26.COV2.S vaccine versus placebo. The receptors stem from a person between 18 and 65 years old who received the Ad26.COV2.S COVID-19 vaccine or a placebo.

CDR3 loop: CASSQLTGGNNQPQHF. The CDR3 DNA sequence: TGTGCCAGCAGCCAACTTACGGGGGGCAATAATCAGCCCCAGCATTTT. J is TRBJ1-5 and V is TRBV5-5; tentative D call: TRBD1 (6 bases). Germline CDR1 SGHKS, CDR2 YYEKEE (reference sequence). The V end lost 4 bases, the J end lost 4 bases, and 18 bases lay between the germline ends. This CDR3 spans 16 amino acids.

V usage is TRBV6-5 and J usage is TRBJ1-5; D gene unclear. The CDR3 contains 15 residues. V was clipped by 0 bases and J by 0 bases, with 6 bases between them. Germline V gene sequence: CDR1 MNHEY, CDR2 SVGAGI. CDR3 in DNA: TGTGCCAGCAGTTACTCTCGGGATAGCAATCAGCCCCAGCATTTT. The encoded protein is CASSYSRDSNQPQHF.

V is TRBV7-2 and J is TRBJ2-3, with TRBD2 matching 9 bases. The germline V gene has CDR1 SGHTA and CDR2 FQGNSA. After removal of 1 base from V and 4 bases from J, the junction contained 6 bases not matched to a gene. This CDR3 has 16 residues. The CDR3 bases are TGTGCCAGCAGCTTAGTCGCTAGCGGGACCGCAGATACGCAGTATTTT. It is translated as CASSLVASGTADTQYF.

This chain joins TRBV7-8 and TRBJ2-1, with 7 positions matching TRBD1. CDR3 length equals 15 residues. V dropped 2 bases and J dropped 7; count of bases not matched to a gene: 8. In germline, CDR1 is SGHVS, CDR2 FQNEAQ. This chain's CDR3 is CASSLSKGAGNEQFF. The CDR3 coding sequence is TGTGCCAGCAGCTTATCAAAGGGGGCAGGGAATGAGCAGTTCTTC.

The sample holds one count of this clone. This chain joins TRBV29-1 and TRBJ2-3, with D possibly being TRBD2 (6 bases). V lost 6 bases to trimming and J lost 3 bases, with 19 bases between them. CDR3 size: 15 residues. Germline V CDR1 and CDR2: SQVTM, ANQGSEA. The DNA for the CDR3 is TGCAGCGTCCGAGACGGGGGTGGGTGGACAGATACGCAGTATTTT. Translation: CSVRDGGGWTDTQYF.

The chain joins TRBV18 to TRBJ1-2; D is ambiguous. From germline, CDR1 is KGHSH and CDR2 LQKENI. V was shortened by 2 bases and J by 0 bases, with 10 bases between the two germline ends. The CDR3 is 15 amino acids. Here the CDR3 reads CASSPMGASNYGYTF. CDR3 bases: TGTGCCAGCTCACCAATGGGAGCCTCTAACTATGGCTACACCTTC.

The V and J genes are TRBV11-2 and TRBJ2-2; D possibly corresponds to TRBD2 (6 bases). The CDR3 spans 18 residues. Germline CDR1 SGHAT, CDR2 FQNNGV. V lost 0 bases, J lost 8 bases, and 22 bases lay in between. CDR3 in DNA: TGTGCCAGCAGCTTAGATGAGGGCGGGGCCCCTTCCCAGGGGGAGCTGTTTTTT. This sequence encodes CASSLDEGGAPSQGELFF. Supplemented by reference TRBV11-2 and TRBJ2-2, the full variable domain reads EAGVAQSPRYKIIEKRQSVAFWCNPISGHATLYWYQQILGQGPKLLIQFQNNGVVDDSQLPKDRFSAERLKGVDSTLKIQPAKLEDSAVYLCASSLDEGGAPSQGELFFGEGSRLTVL.

The rearrangement uses TRBV18 and TRBJ2-5; 7 positions agree with TRBD1. The CDR3 has 16 amino acids. V gave up 6 bases and J gave up 4 bases; unmatched junction bases: 14. Germline V gives CDR1 KGHSH, CDR2 LQKENI. The CDR3 protein is CASSRQGEVGGETQYF. The CDR3 coding sequence is TGTGCCAGCTCCAGACAGGGCGAGGTTGGCGGAGAGACCCAGTACTTC.

This CDR3 reads CASSEASQGARQPQHF. The CDR3 region has the DNA TGTGCCAGCAGTGAAGCGTCCCAGGGGGCCCGGCAGCCCCAGCATTTT. This chain joins TRBV6-1 and TRBJ1-5; TRBD1 matches at 8 bases. This CDR3 spans 16 amino acids. Trimming at V came to 0 bases and at J to 7 bases, leaving 8 bases not matched to a gene. Germline V gene sequence: CDR1 MNHNS, CDR2 SASEGT.

The chain carries TRBV9 and TRBJ2-1, with TRBD2 identical over 9 bases. Trimming cost V 0 bases and J 8 bases; bases outside gene matches: 3. Germline assignment: CDR1 SGDLS and CDR2 YYNGEE. This CDR3 is 14 amino acids long. The CDR3 DNA sequence: TGTGCCAGCAGCGTAGGTGGACTAGCGTATGAGCAGTTCTTC. This sequence encodes CASSVGGLAYEQFF.

V and J are TRBV30 and TRBJ1-5; 8 bases line up with TRBD1. This CDR3 comprises 14 residues. The V gene's germline CDR1 is GTSNPN and CDR2 SVGIG (reference sequence). The ends lost 3 bases at V and 6 bases at J; junction bases unmatched: 7. CDR3 sequence (DNA): TGTGCCTGGAGGGGACGACAGGGGCCTCAGCCCCAGCATTTT. It codes for CAWRGRQGPQPQHF.

The rearrangement joins TRBV25-1 to TRBJ2-5; D could derive from TRBD1 or TRBD2 (5 bases each). Germline V CDR1 and CDR2: MGHDK, SYGVNS. The germline V and J ends were trimmed by 6 bases and 2 bases, with 16 bases remaining between them. This CDR3 comprises 15 residues. The CDR3 loop reads CASRGPGTGQETQYF. The CDR3 DNA reads TGTGCCAGCAGGGGTCCCGGGACGGGGCAAGAGACCCAGTACTTC.

The CDR3 DNA is TGTGCCAGCAGCTTTGGGGTAGGGCCCCCCTCTGGGGCCAACGTCCTGACTTTC. Translated: CASSFGVGPPSGANVLTF. The V gene is TRBV11-2, the J gene TRBJ2-6; D unclear. This CDR3 contains 18 residues. Trimming removed 3 bases at V and 0 bases at J, with 15 bases between. Germline CDR1 and CDR2: SGHAT and FQNNGV.

The chain couples TRBV7-9 to TRBJ1-2; D is undetermined. The CDR3 is made up of 16 amino acids. Germline assignment: CDR1 SEHNR and CDR2 FQNEAQ (reference sequence). The V end lost 5 bases, the J end lost 0 bases, and 16 bases lay between the germline ends. The CDR3 spells CASSAPPPVSNYGYTF. In nucleotides, the CDR3 is TGTGCCAGCAGCGCTCCTCCCCCCGTTTCTAACTATGGCTACACCTTC.

The chain links TRBV7-3 to TRBJ2-5; 9 bases match TRBD2. CDR3 size: 14 residues. Trimming at V came to 5 bases and at J to 3 bases, leaving 4 bases not matched to a gene. CDR1 is SGHTA, CDR2 FQGTGA, per germline. The CDR3: CASSPGGGEETQYF. As DNA, the CDR3 is TGTGCCAGCAGCCCCGGCGGGGGGGAAGAGACCCAGTACTTC.

The V call is TRBV27, the J call TRBJ1-2; D gene uncertain. Trimming removed 3 bases at V and 7 bases at J, with 12 bases between. CDR3 length: 13 amino acids. Germline CDR1 MNHEY, CDR2 SMNVEV (reference sequence). The CDR3 coding sequence is TGTGCCAGCAGTTTGACGGGGTCTGGTGGCTACACCTTC. Its translation: CASSLTGSGGYTF.

Notes on this clone: The sample has other DNA sequences that encode this CDR3 too. The V call is TRBV6-5, the J call TRBJ1-3; D ambiguous. This CDR3 is built from 15 residues. CDR1 and CDR2 (germline): MNHEY, SVGAGI. Trimming took off 0 bases at V and 0 bases at J, with 6 bases between the two ends. The chain's CDR3 is CASSYSGSSGNTIYF. CDR3 DNA sequence: TGTGCCAGCAGTTACTCCGGGAGCTCTGGAAACACCATATATTTT.

This clone was observed once. The chain uses TRBV7-2 and TRBJ2-1; 7 bases line up with TRBD2. After removal of 0 bases from V and 1 base from J, the junction contained 3 bases not matched to a gene. Per germline, CDR1 SGHTA and CDR2 FQGNSA. There are 16 residues in the CDR3. CDR3 DNA: TGTGCCAGCAGCTTAGCAGCGGGAAAGTCCTACAATGAGCAGTTCTTC. Protein sequence: CASSLAAGKSYNEQFF. The whole variable domain, filled in from reference TRBV7-2 and TRBJ2-1, reads GAGVSQSPSNKVTEKGKDVELRCDPISGHTALYWYRQSLGQGLEFLIYFQGNSAPDKSGLPSDRFSAERTGGSVSTLTIQRTQQEDSAVYLCASSLAAGKSYNEQFFGPGTRLTVL.

The chain links TRBV4-2 to TRBJ1-2; D is possibly TRBD1 (5 bases). Per the germline V gene, CDR1 is LGHNA and CDR2 is YNFKEQ. V gave up 4 bases and J gave up 8 bases, with 14 bases separating them. The CDR3 contains 13 residues. The CDR3 is CASSPGPGEGYTF. The CDR3 nucleotides read TGTGCCAGCAGCCCAGGGCCTGGGGAGGGCTACACCTTC.

In this sample, this clone is medium-sized (0.01 to 0.1%). This rearrangement joins TRBV5-4 to TRBJ1-3, with unresolved D. V was trimmed by 1 base and J by 0 bases, leaving 14 bases between them. The CDR3 has 17 residues. CDR1 SGHNT and CDR2 YYREEE come from the germline V gene (reference sequence). CDR3 protein: CASSLTPAHSSGNTIYF. The CDR3 coding sequence is TGTGCCAGCAGCTTGACCCCAGCCCATAGCTCTGGAAACACCATATATTTT.

The chain links TRBV7-3 to TRBJ2-1, with 8 bases identical to TRBD2. Germline V lookup: CDR1 SGHTA, CDR2 FQGTGA. The CDR3 has 16 residues. J lost 5 bases, V lost 0 bases, and 6 bases had no gene match. The CDR3 DNA reads TGTGCCAGCAGCTTAACGGCTAGCGGGCCTGACAATGAGCAGTTCTTC. This gives the protein CASSLTASGPDNEQFF.

The V and J genes are TRBV7-2 and TRBJ2-1; 9 nucleotides align to TRBD1. CDR1 and CDR2 from the germline V gene are SGHTA and FQGNSA. This CDR3 has 15 residues. The junction had 12 bases not matched to a gene; V was cut back by 6 bases and J by 9 bases. The chain's CDR3 is CASRGTGTGYFEQFF. CDR3 bases: TGTGCCAGCAGAGGGACCGGGACAGGGTATTTTGAGCAGTTCTTC.

CDR3 in DNA: TGCGCCAGCAGCTTGGATGCCGTGAGCTATGGCTACACCTTC. Its protein product is CASSLDAVSYGYTF. The chain recombines TRBV5-1 with TRBJ1-2; D not certain. Trimming removed 0 bases at V and 4 bases at J, with 10 bases between. The germline CDR1 and CDR2 sequences are SGHRS and YFSETQ. The CDR3 length is 14 residues.

V is TRBV28 and J is TRBJ1-2; a weak D match, TRBD1 (5 bases). The CDR3 runs to 14 residues. V lost 3 bases and J 3 bases, leaving 11 bases between the germline ends. Germline CDR1 MDHEN, CDR2 SYDVKM. The CDR3 is CASSLGRSYYGYTF. The CDR3 DNA sequence: TGTGCCAGCAGTTTGGGACGATCTTACTATGGCTACACCTTC.

The chain has TRBV12-3 or TRBV12-4 and TRBJ2-1; D assignment may be TRBD1 or TRBD2 (5 bases each). V was shortened by 5 bases and J by 10 bases, with 9 bases between the two germline ends. The CDR3 totals 11 residues. CDR3: CASSRGDEQFF. The CDR3 DNA reads as TGTGCCAGCAGTCGAGGGGACGAGCAGTTCTTC.

V and J are TRBV6-2 or TRBV6-3 and TRBJ2-7, with no clear D. Germline V gene sequence: CDR1 MNHEY, CDR2 SVGEGT. The ends were cut back, 2 bases at V and 2 bases at J, with 13 bases in the middle. This CDR3 comprises 15 residues. Here the CDR3 reads CASSYDSSVTYEQYF. The CDR3, as DNA: TGTGCCAGCAGTTACGACTCCAGCGTTACCTACGAGCAGTACTTC.

This clone was recorded only once. The genes are TRBV27 and TRBJ2-3, with D perhaps TRBD1 or TRBD2 (5 bases each). This CDR3 has 16 residues. The germline V gene encodes CDR1 MNHEY and CDR2 SMNVEV (reference sequence). V gave up 6 bases and J gave up 5 bases, with 21 bases separating them. The DNA for the CDR3 is TGTGCCAGCAGGAGTTACGGGACGGATTCGCAAGATACGCAGTATTTT. Translation: CASRSYGTDSQDTQYF.

The rearrangement uses TRBV7-9 and TRBJ1-3; D possibly corresponds to TRBD1 (6 bases). Germline assignment: CDR1 SEHNR and CDR2 FQNEAQ (reference sequence). There are 17 residues in the CDR3. The germline V and J ends were trimmed by 3 bases and 1 base, with 16 bases remaining between them. Written as DNA, the CDR3 is TGTGCCAGCAGCTTCCCGCTCACAGGGCCTTCTGGAAACACCATATATTTT. Translation gives CASSFPLTGPSGNTIYF.

The V gene is TRBV3-1 (or the pseudogene TRBV3-2), the J gene TRBJ1-3; D not resolved. This CDR3 has 19 amino acids. V dropped 0 bases and J dropped 0 bases, with 18 bases sitting between them. Per germline, CDR1 LGHDT and CDR2 YNNKEL (reference sequence). DNA for the CDR3: TGTGCCAGCAGCCAAGAGGGCCCTCCTGCCAGCGTCTCTGGAAACACCATATATTTT. Translated: CASSQEGPPASVSGNTIYF.